This paragraph reports one TCR beta chain. The antigen is unknown. TCRdb fed the 5' RACE reads into MiXCR, producing one record per CDR3 protein. This table holds about 230,000 distinct CDR3 sequences, less than 7.5% found once. The CDR3 has 19 amino acids. Germline values: CDR1 SGHAT, CDR2 FQDESV (reference sequence). Losses at the gene ends were 1 base for V and 7 bases for J; bases not matched to a gene: 12. The data derive from a study of T cells after yellow fever vaccination. Study-wide background: The fractions with low cell numbers were processed using SMART-Seq v4 Ultra Low Input. Study-wide points: Primary-vaccination clones mostly resurfaced post-booster (about 95% CD4, about 87% CD8). FACS-sorted repertoires might harbor abundant contaminating clonotypes from the bulk population. Clonotypes found in both CD4 and CD8 compartments made up a small share.

Sample: CD4+ T cells sorted from PBMCs, taken on the day of the yellow fever booster vaccination. The V call is TRBV11-1, the J call TRBJ2-1; 14 nucleotides align to TRBD2. This clonotype was obtained from a man aged 25-40 years who received the YFV17D yellow fever vaccine. The CDR3 sequence: CASSLGARGLAGVFNEQFF. CDR3 bases: TGTGCCAGCAGCTTAGGGGCGAGGGGACTAGCGGGAGTATTTAATGAGCAGTTCTTC.